This T cell receptor beta chain was sequenced for a study of Graves' ophthalmopathy and Graves' hyperthyroidism. Study as a whole: Peripheral blood samples were taken at initial diagnosis, before any treatment. Overall study results and limits: Most thyroid clonotypes with frequency above 0.001 were detected in blood too.

Moderately to severely active ophthalmopathy under 3 months, CAS at least 3, NOSPECS at least 4. As diagnostic evidence, clinical symptoms, serum thyroxine, TRAb, thyroid ultrasound and orbital computed tomography were relied upon. There are many counts of this clonotype. No antigen is known for it. This CDR3 spans 12 amino acids. Germline V gene data show CDR1 as MDHEN and CDR2 as SYDVKM. Deletions cut 4 bases from V and 4 bases from J, with 4 bases between. RNA transcripts were the source from which TCR beta CDR3 regions were amplified. Second-round multiplex PCR came after a first-round RT-PCR that employed HTBI primers. TCRdb reanalysed the multiplex PCR reads using MiXCR and keeps one entry per CDR3 protein. The sample carries 360,000 or so distinct CDR3 sequences, approximately 20% recorded once.

This chain uses TRBV28 with TRBJ2-2; D not resolved. The sequence came from a young woman with Graves' ophthalmopathy. What was sequenced was peripheral blood. CDR3 nucleotide sequence: TGTGCCAGCAGTTCCCCCACCGGGGAGCTGTTTTTT. This encodes CASSSPTGELFF.